This T cell receptor beta chain was sequenced in a study of blood T cell repertoires in COVID-19. For the study at large: From the United States, Italy and Spain came samples of acute and convalescent COVID-19. PBMCs, B-cell-depleted T cells, or T cells provided the cDNA or gDNA that made up the material.

Per the study methods: Researchers report that nucleated cell counts were estimated from reference gene primer amplification. Clones were read by immunoSEQ multiplex PCR, and TCRdb kept only the in-frame ones, dropping some. Clone size and V and J calls were adopted from that table, with D and trimming inferred from the DNA. The table has under 150,000 clones, roughly 84% seen once. Germline CDR1 and CDR2: MNHEY and SVGEGT. This CDR3 spans 17 amino acids. The source is a woman in her thirties or forties with acute or convalescent COVID-19. The chain carries TRBV6-2 or TRBV6-3 and TRBJ1-5; 9 nucleotides agree with TRBD1. Near its end, the DNA agrees better with TRBJ2-3, so the J call may be wrong. The sequencing sample was made of peripheral blood. This CDR3 reads CASSYSSGTGSRQPQYF. CDR3 sequence (DNA): TGTGCCAGCAGTTACTCATCCGGGACAGGGTCGCGTCAGCCCCAGTATTTT.